This T cell receptor (beta chain) was captured by sequencing in a study of radiation and T cells in renal cell carcinoma. The table came from immunoSEQ multiplex PCR; TCRdb's copy has only in-frame clones and leaves some out. The sample holds tens of thousands of clones, about 86% seen once. This CDR3 is 12 amino acids long. Germline loops: CDR1 MDHEN, CDR2 SYDVKM. V was pared by 6 bases and J by 6 bases, with 11 bases between. Time point of the sample: blood 2 weeks post-SBRT. Treatment indicated: 15 Gy SBRT to primary tumor, nephrectomy 4 weeks later. The clonotype comes from a woman aged 50 to 65 with renal cell carcinoma. The material was blood, obtained from a patient whose treatment included radiotherapy and nephrectomy. This chain connects TRBV28 to TRBJ1-2; D is ambiguous. CDR3 sequence reads: CASSPTEDGYTF. The CDR3 DNA is TGTGCCAGCAGCCCGACGGAGGATGGCTACACCTTC.